This T cell receptor (beta chain) appears in the sequencing data of a study of T-cell memory formation after mild COVID-19. TCRdb reprocessed the 5' RACE reads with MiXCR, giving one entry per CDR3 protein. The repertoire holds roughly 240,000 distinct CDR3 sequences, with 15% to 20% as singletons. This CDR3 is 11 amino acids long. Germline V lookup: CDR1 SGHDT, CDR2 YYEEEE. V lost 2 bases and J 9 bases, leaving 6 bases between the germline ends. The source material was PBMCs or a T cell subset sorted from them (not recorded which). The J gene is TRBJ2-1, the V gene TRBV5-6; no clear D. The receptor was derived from a man younger than 35 who had mild COVID-19 (a few samples of this study predate the infection). Cell type and time point are not known. In DNA form, the CDR3 reads TGTGCCAGCAGCTTCTTTGGTGAGCAGTTCTTC. This translates into CASSFFGEQFF.